The 3 T cell receptor beta chains presented below share a single source sample, sequenced in a study of T cells after yellow fever vaccination. TCRdb re-analysed the 5' RACE reads in MiXCR, keeping a single row per CDR3 protein. The table has around 400,000 distinct CDR3 sequences, roughly 11% seen once. The source material was PBMCs, sampled on the day of the first yellow fever vaccination. These receptor sequences come from a young man who received the YFV17D yellow fever vaccine.

The chain carries TRBV6-2 or TRBV6-3 and TRBJ2-1, with 7 bases that match TRBD1. Germline-derived CDR1 and CDR2 are MNHEY and SVGEGT. The J segment lost 3 bases and the V segment lost 5 bases, leaving 1 base of the junction unmatched. This CDR3 has 13 amino acids. CDR3 sequence: CASSGTVYNEQFF. In DNA form, the CDR3 reads TGTGCCAGCAGTGGGACAGTCTACAATGAGCAGTTCTTC.

This clonotype was seen a handful of times. The CDR3 nucleotides read TGTGCCAGCAGTTACAAGCGGGGAATCGTAGAGACCCAGTACTTC. Its protein is CASSYKRGIVETQYF. The chain links TRBV6-2 or TRBV6-3 to TRBJ2-5; TRBD2 matches 7 bases. The germline V gene encodes CDR1 MNHEY and CDR2 SVGEGT. The CDR3 runs 15 residues. V lost 2 bases to trimming and J lost 4 bases; unmatched junction nucleotides: 7.

This clonotype appeared a few times. The V call is TRBV5-4, the J call TRBJ2-6; D is perhaps TRBD1 (6 bases). V lost 0 bases and J lost 0, with 13 bases in between. The length of the CDR3 is 18 residues. From germline, CDR1 is SGHNT and CDR2 YYREEE (reference sequence). CDR3 sequence reads: CASSLAGRGSSGANVLTF. CDR3 nucleotide sequence: TGTGCCAGCAGCTTGGCCGGCAGGGGAAGCTCTGGGGCCAACGTCCTGACTTTC.